This T cell receptor (beta chain) was identified in a study of PD-1 blockade in classical Hodgkin lymphoma. Points from the study as a whole: Repertoire differences have undefined causes, possibly disease activity or prior therapy.

Note on this clone: Its target is unknown.

This CDR3 has 14 residues. Germline-derived CDR1 and CDR2 are SGHVS and FNYEAQ. Unmatched junction bases numbered 1, after V lost 2 bases and J lost 4 bases. Sequenced by immunoSEQ multiplex PCR; TCRdb stores in-frame clones only, minus some. The sample shows roughly 52,000 clones, around nine tenths of them seen only once. The time point: cycle 4 day 1 (C4D1), after 6 weeks of nivolumab. The patients all showed relapse after autologous stem cell transplantation, while their brentuximab vedotin exposure varied. The receptor was isolated from a human donor with classical Hodgkin lymphoma. The chain is built from TRBV7-6 and TRBJ2-2; 7 bases line up with TRBD2. The starting material was peripheral blood mononuclear cells (PBMCs), obtained before the fourth cycle of nivolumab. The CDR3 coding sequence is TGTGCCAGCAGCTTAAGCGGGACCACCGGGGAGCTGTTTTTT. It yields the protein CASSLSGTTGELFF. The full variable domain, rest sourced from reference TRBV7-6 and TRBJ2-2, is GAGVSQSPRYKVTKRGQDVALRCDPISGHVSLYWYRQALGQGPEFLTYFNYEAQQDKSGLPNDRFSAERPEGSISTLTIQRTEQRDSAMYRCASSLSGTTGELFFGEGSRLTVL.